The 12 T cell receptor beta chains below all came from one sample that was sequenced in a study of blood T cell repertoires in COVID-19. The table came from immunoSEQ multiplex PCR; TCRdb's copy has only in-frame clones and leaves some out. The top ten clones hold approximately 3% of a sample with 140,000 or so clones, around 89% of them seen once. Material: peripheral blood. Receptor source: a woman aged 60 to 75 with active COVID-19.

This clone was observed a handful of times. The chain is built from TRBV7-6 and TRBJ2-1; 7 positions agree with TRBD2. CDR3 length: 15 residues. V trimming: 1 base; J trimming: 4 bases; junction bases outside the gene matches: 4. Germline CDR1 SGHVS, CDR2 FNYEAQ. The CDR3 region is CASSLGGSRYNEQFF. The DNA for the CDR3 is TGTGCCAGCAGCTTAGGCGGGAGCCGGTACAATGAGCAGTTCTTC.

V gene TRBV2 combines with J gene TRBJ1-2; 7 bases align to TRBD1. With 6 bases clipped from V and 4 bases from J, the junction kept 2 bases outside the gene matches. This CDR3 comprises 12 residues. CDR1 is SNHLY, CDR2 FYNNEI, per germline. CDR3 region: CASRQGIYGYTF. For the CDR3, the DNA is TGTGCCAGCAGACAGGGGATCTATGGCTACACCTTC.

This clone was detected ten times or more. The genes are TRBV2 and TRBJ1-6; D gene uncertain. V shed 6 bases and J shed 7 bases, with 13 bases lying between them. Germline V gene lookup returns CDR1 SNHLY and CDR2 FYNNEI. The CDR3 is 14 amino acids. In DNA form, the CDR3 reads TGTGCCAGCAGCCAGCTGAGCGGGAATTCACCCCTCCACTTT. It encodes CASSQLSGNSPLHF. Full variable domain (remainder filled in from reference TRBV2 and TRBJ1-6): EPEVTQTPSHQVTQMGQEVILRCVPISNHLYFYWYRQILGQKVEFLVSFYNNEISEKSEIFDDQFSVERPDGSNFTLKIRSTKLEDSAMYFCASSQLSGNSPLHFGNGTRLTVT.

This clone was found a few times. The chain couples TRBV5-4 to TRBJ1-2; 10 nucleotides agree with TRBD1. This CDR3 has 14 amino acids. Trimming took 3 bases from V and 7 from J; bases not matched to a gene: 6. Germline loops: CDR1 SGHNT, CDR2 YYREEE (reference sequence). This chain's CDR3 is CASSSDRGEVGYTF. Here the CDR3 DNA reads TGTGCCAGCAGCTCGGACAGGGGGGAAGTTGGCTACACCTTC.

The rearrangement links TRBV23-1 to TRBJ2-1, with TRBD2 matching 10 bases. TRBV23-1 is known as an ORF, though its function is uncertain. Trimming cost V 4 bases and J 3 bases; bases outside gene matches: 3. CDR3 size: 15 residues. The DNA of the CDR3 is TGCGCCAGCAGTCGGGCTAGCGGGGGCTACAATGAGCAGTTCTTC. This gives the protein CASSRASGGYNEQFF.

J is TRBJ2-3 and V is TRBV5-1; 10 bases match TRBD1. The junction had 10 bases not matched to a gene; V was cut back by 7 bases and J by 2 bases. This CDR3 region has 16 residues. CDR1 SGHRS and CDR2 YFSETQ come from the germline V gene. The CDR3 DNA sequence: TGCGCCAGCCGCGACAGGGGGCTAGAAGACACAGATACGCAGTATTTT. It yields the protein CASRDRGLEDTDTQYF.

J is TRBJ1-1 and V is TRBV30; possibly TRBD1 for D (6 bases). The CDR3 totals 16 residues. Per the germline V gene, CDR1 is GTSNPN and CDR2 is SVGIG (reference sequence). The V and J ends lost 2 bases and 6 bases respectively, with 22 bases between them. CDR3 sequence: CAWSPSLGTLRAEAFF. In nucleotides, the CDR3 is TGTGCCTGGAGTCCCAGCCTCGGGACATTAAGGGCTGAAGCTTTCTTT.

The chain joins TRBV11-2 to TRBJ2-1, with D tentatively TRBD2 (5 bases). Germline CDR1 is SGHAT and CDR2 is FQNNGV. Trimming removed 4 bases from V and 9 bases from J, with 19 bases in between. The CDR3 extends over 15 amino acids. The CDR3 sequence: CASSSPAAGSPEQFF. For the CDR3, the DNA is TGTGCCAGCAGCTCCCCAGCGGCGGGTAGCCCTGAGCAGTTCTTC. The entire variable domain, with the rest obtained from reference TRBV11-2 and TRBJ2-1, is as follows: EAGVAQSPRYKIIEKRQSVAFWCNPISGHATLYWYQQILGQGPKLLIQFQNNGVVDDSQLPKDRFSAERLKGVDSTLKIQPAKLEDSAVYLCASSSPAAGSPEQFFGPGTRLTVL.

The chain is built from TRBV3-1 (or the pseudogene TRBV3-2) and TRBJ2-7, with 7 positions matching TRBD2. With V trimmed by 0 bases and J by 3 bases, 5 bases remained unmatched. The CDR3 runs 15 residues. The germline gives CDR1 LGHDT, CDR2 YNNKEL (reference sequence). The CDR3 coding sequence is TGTGCCAGCAGCCAAGAGACTAGCTCATACTACGAGCAGTACTTC. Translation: CASSQETSSYYEQYF.

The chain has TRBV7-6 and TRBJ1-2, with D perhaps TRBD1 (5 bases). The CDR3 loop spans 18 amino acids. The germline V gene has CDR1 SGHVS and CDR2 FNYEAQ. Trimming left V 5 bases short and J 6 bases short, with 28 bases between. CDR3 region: CASSPRPSGDYSPDGYTF. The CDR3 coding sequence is TGTGCCAGCAGCCCAAGACCGTCTGGGGACTATTCTCCAGATGGCTACACCTTC.

The CDR3 region is CASSLGGSTEAFF. CDR3 coding DNA: TGTGCCAGCAGTTTGGGGGGGAGCACTGAAGCTTTCTTT. The chain employs TRBV27 and TRBJ1-1, with TRBD1 as a possible D gene (5 bases). Trimming removed 3 bases from V and 4 bases from J, with 9 bases in between. Germline V gene sequence: CDR1 MNHEY, CDR2 SMNVEV (reference sequence). The CDR3 has 13 residues.

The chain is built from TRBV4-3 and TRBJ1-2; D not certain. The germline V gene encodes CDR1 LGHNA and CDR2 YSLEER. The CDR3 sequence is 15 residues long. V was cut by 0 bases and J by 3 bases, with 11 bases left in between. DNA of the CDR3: TGCGCCAGCAGCCAAGATCTCGGCACAGACTATGGCTACACCTTC. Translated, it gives CASSQDLGTDYGYTF.